Below are 16 T cell receptor beta chains sequenced from a single sample in a study of CD8+ T cells in alopecia areata. Investigators isolated RNA and reverse transcribed it into cDNA to act as the sequencing template. TCRdb keeps only in-frame clones here, not all; method: immunoSEQ multiplex PCR. Of more than 200,000 clones listed, 66% were seen once; the top ten hold roughly 1.2%. Noted treatment: oral pan-JAK inhibitor, 5-10 mg twice daily. The sequencing used CD4+ T cells sorted from blood, collected around week 46, from a patient treated with tofacitinib. Every receptor here comes from a human donor with alopecia areata.

The CDR3 is CASSLTGDYGYTF. CDR3 sequence (DNA): TGTGCCAGCAGCCTGACAGGGGACTATGGCTACACCTTC. This chain uses TRBV6-1 with TRBJ1-2, with 8 bases aligning to TRBD1. V dropped 6 bases and J dropped 3; count of bases not matched to a gene: 3. Germline CDR1 MNHNS, CDR2 SASEGT. The CDR3 spans 13 residues.

The rearrangement joins TRBV5-1 to TRBJ2-7; 8 nucleotides agree with TRBD1. Germline CDR1 and CDR2: SGHRS and YFSETQ. Losses at the gene ends were 4 bases for V and 0 bases for J; bases not matched to a gene: 6. This CDR3 spans 15 amino acids. The CDR3 nucleotides are TGCGCCAGCAGCCTTAACAGGGGGTACTCCTACGAGCAGTACTTC. Protein: CASSLNRGYSYEQYF.

This chain uses TRBV30 with TRBJ2-5; a weak D match, TRBD1 (6 bases). Trimming cost V 1 base and J 5 bases, with 14 bases left between them. CDR1 GTSNPN and CDR2 SVGIG come from the germline V gene (reference sequence). The CDR3 runs 14 residues. The CDR3 nucleotides are TGTGCCTGGAGTGGGGGGCAGGGCGGCGAGACCCAGTACTTC. Translation: CAWSGGQGGETQYF.

This clone was detected only a few times. This chain uses TRBV7-9 with TRBJ2-6; 7 bases are shared with TRBD1. Germline CDR1 SEHNR, CDR2 FQNEAQ (reference sequence). CDR3 length equals 17 residues. V was pared by 5 bases and J by 0 bases, with 7 bases of the junction left unmatched. CDR3 loop: CASSRDRTISGANVLTF. CDR3 bases: TGTGCCAGCAGCAGGGACAGAACAATCTCTGGGGCCAACGTCCTGACTTTC.

This clone appeared a single time. The gene calls are TRBV5-4 and TRBJ2-6; 9 positions agree with TRBD1. Germline loops: CDR1 SGHNT, CDR2 YYREEE (reference sequence). This CDR3 region has 19 residues. After removal of 3 bases from V and 4 bases from J, the junction contained 14 bases not matched to a gene. In DNA form, the CDR3 reads TGTGCCAGCAGCTCCCCCGTGGGACAGGGAAGATTGGGGGCCAACGTCCTGACTTTC. This sequence encodes CASSSPVGQGRLGANVLTF.

The chain couples TRBV5-6 to TRBJ2-7, with 8 bases matching TRBD2. Germline assignment: CDR1 SGHDT and CDR2 YYEEEE. The CDR3 spans 14 residues. The ends lost 5 bases at V and 2 bases at J; junction bases unmatched: 6. Written as DNA, the CDR3 is TGTGCCAGCAGACGGGTAGCGGGGACCTACGAGCAGTACTTC. The encoded protein is CASRRVAGTYEQYF.

The chain recombines TRBV29-1 with TRBJ1-1; D gene unclear. The germline V and J ends were trimmed by 3 bases and 10 bases, with 15 bases remaining between them. CDR1 and CDR2 (germline): SQVTM, ANQGSEA. This CDR3 region has 12 residues. The CDR3 nucleotides read TGCAGCGTTGACCATCCGGGATTAGGAGCTTTCTTT. It codes for CSVDHPGLGAFF.

V gene TRBV29-1 combines with J gene TRBJ1-1; D gene unclear. CDR1 is SQVTM and CDR2 is ANQGSEA in the germline V gene. This CDR3 comprises 14 residues. The ends were cut back, 0 bases at V and 5 bases at J, with 13 bases in the middle. The CDR3 bases are TGCAGCGTTGAAGATGGTGAGGGCTGGACTGAAGCTTTCTTT. Protein product: CSVEDGEGWTEAFF.

For the CDR3, the DNA is TGCGCCAGCAGCCACTTTCCCGGGGAGCTGTTTTTT. Amino acids: CASSHFPGELFF. The chain combines TRBV4-1 with TRBJ2-2, with D unclear. The germline V gene encodes CDR1 MGHRA and CDR2 YSYEKL. This CDR3 region has 12 residues. Trimming took off 3 bases at V and 6 bases at J, with 5 bases between the two ends.

V usage is TRBV10-3 and J usage is TRBJ1-6, with TRBD1 as a possible D gene (6 bases). Between the trimmed V and J ends, which lost 0 bases and 7 bases, there was a span of 10 bases. CDR1 is ENHRY, CDR2 SYGVKD, per germline. CDR3 length: 15 amino acids. For the CDR3, the DNA is TGTGCCATCAGTGAGTCTAGGACAGCCAATTCACCCCTCCACTTT. This sequence encodes CAISESRTANSPLHF.

This chain uses TRBV29-1 with TRBJ2-1; D gene uncertain. From germline, CDR1 is SQVTM and CDR2 ANQGSEA. The CDR3 loop spans 14 amino acids. Trimming removed 4 bases at V and 2 bases at J, with 12 bases between. CDR3 loop: CSVVGTNTYNEQFF. CDR3 DNA: TGCAGCGTTGTGGGCACGAACACCTACAATGAGCAGTTCTTC.

The table lists this clone with a count of one. The rearrangement uses TRBV4-3 and TRBJ2-3; 11 bases fit TRBD1. The germline gives CDR1 LGHNA, CDR2 YSLEER. This CDR3 has 16 residues. Trimming took 2 bases from V and 3 from J; bases not matched to a gene: 4. The CDR3 loop reads CASSQSGTGGTDTQYF. The CDR3 nucleotides read TGCGCCAGCAGCCAAAGCGGGACAGGGGGAACAGATACGCAGTATTTT.

This chain connects TRBV6-5 to TRBJ1-1, with D perhaps TRBD1 (6 bases). Germline V gene lookup returns CDR1 MNHEY and CDR2 SVGAGI. This CDR3 region has 13 residues. Trimming took 6 bases from V and 8 from J, leaving 16 bases between them. The CDR3 region is CASRPDRRSEAFF. DNA for the CDR3: TGTGCCAGCAGACCGGACAGAAGATCCGAAGCTTTCTTT.

This clone was observed a handful of times. The chain links TRBV11-2 to TRBJ2-3, with 9 bases lining up with TRBD1. Unmatched junction bases numbered 5, after V lost 5 bases and J lost 2 bases. CDR3 size: 15 residues. Germline CDR1 is SGHAT and CDR2 is FQNNGV. The CDR3 region has the DNA TGTGCCAGCAGCCCGGGACAGGGTCACACAGATACGCAGTATTTT. It translates to CASSPGQGHTDTQYF.

This clone has more than one count but fewer than ten. This chain uses TRBV5-1 with TRBJ2-5, with D tentatively TRBD2 (5 bases). This CDR3 spans 14 amino acids. Germline values: CDR1 SGHRS, CDR2 YFSETQ. V shed 4 bases and J shed 2 bases, with 12 bases lying between them. CDR3 loop: CASSLGVGQETQYF. The CDR3 DNA reads as TGCGCCAGCAGCCTCGGGGTTGGACAAGAGACCCAGTACTTC.

This chain uses TRBV7-2 with TRBJ2-1, with a possible D match to TRBD2 (7 bases). V was trimmed by 3 bases and J by 1 base, leaving 16 bases between them. CDR3 size: 17 residues. CDR1 is SGHTA and CDR2 is FQGNSA in the germline V gene. CDR3 DNA: TGTGCCAGCAGCTTGACCCGGGGGGCCCCTTCCTACAATGAGCAGTTCTTC. It specifies CASSLTRGAPSYNEQFF.